This TCR beta chain came from a study of cytomegalovirus exposure and HLA in healthy donors. Researchers ran the PCR with 60 Vbeta and 13 Jbeta primers. Profiled with immunoSEQ multiplex PCR; TCRdb holds only in-frame clones, not every one. The sample has 100,000 to 150,000 clones; under 12% are singletons. This clone was counted between two and nine times. In germline, CDR1 is MNHEY, CDR2 SMNVEV (reference sequence). Trimming took off 8 bases at V and 8 bases at J, with 9 bases between the two ends. The CDR3 consists of 11 residues. The genes are TRBV27 and TRBJ2-2, with D unclear. Sequenced input: PBMCs. The clonotype was recovered from a woman in her late teens or twenties in good health and CMV-seropositive. The CDR3 region has the DNA TGTGCCAGCCCCGCGCCAGGGGAGCTGTTTTTT. Its translation: CASPAPGELFF.